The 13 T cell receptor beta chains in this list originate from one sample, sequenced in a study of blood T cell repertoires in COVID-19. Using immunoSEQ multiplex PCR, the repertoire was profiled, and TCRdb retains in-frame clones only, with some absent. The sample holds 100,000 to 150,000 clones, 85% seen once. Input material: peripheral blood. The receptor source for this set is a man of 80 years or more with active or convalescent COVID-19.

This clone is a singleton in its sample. The CDR3 nucleotides are TGCGCCAGCAGCCAAGGACAGGGTAGGGGCTCAGATACGCAGTATTTT. Protein product: CASSQGQGRGSDTQYF. This rearrangement joins TRBV4-3 to TRBJ2-3, with TRBD1 matching over 7 bases. Germline V CDR1 and CDR2: LGHNA, YSLEER. V lost 1 base, J lost 4 bases, and 8 bases stayed unmatched. CDR3 size: 16 residues.

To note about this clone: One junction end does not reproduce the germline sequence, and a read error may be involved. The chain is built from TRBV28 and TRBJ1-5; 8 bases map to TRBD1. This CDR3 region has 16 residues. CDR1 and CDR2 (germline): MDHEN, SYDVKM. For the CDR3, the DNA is TGTGCCAGCAATTTACTCGTGCCAGGGGGCTTTCAGCCCCAGCATTTT. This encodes CASNLLVPGGFQPQHF.

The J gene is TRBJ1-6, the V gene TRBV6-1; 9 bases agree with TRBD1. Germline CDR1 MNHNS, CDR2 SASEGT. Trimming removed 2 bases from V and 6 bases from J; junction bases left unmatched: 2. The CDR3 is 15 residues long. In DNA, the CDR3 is TGTGCCAGCAGTGAAATGGGACAGGGTAATTCACCCCTCCACTTT. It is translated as CASSEMGQGNSPLHF.

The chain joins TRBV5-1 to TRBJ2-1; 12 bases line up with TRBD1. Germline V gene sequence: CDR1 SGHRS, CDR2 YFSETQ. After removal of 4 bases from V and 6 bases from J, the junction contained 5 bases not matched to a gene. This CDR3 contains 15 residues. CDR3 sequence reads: CASSMGQGAGNEQFF. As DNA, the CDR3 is TGCGCCAGCAGCATGGGACAGGGGGCAGGCAATGAGCAGTTCTTC.

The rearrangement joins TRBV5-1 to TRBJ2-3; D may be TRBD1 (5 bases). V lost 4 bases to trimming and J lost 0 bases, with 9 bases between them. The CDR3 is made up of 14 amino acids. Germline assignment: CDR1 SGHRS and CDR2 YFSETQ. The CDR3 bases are TGCGCCAGCAGCGTTCAGGGTAGCACAGATACGCAGTATTTT. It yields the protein CASSVQGSTDTQYF.

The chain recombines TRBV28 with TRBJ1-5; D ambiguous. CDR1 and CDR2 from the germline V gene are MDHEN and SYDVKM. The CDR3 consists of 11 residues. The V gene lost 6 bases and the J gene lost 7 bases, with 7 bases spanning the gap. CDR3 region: CASSGGQPQHF. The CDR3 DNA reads TGTGCCAGCAGCGGCGGGCAGCCCCAGCATTTT.

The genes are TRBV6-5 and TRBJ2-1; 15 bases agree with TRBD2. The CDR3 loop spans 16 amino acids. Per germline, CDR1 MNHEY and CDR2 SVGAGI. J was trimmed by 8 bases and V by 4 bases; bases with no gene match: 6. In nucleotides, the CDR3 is TGTGCCAGCAGTTCAGGCTGGACTAGCGGGAGGGATGAGCAGTTCTTC. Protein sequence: CASSSGWTSGRDEQFF.

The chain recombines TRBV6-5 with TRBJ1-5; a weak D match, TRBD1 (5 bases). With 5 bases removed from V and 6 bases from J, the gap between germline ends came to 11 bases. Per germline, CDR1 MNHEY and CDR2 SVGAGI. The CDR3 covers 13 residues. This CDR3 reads CASSSTGGQPQHF. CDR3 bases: TGTGCCAGCAGTAGCACGGGGGGTCAGCCCCAGCATTTT.

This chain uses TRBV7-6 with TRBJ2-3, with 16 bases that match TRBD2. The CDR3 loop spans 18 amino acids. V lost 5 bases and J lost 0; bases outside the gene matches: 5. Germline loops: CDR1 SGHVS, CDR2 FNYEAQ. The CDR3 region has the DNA TGTGCCAGCAGCCTCGGGACTAGCGGGGGGGCCAGCACAGATACGCAGTATTTT. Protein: CASSLGTSGGASTDTQYF.

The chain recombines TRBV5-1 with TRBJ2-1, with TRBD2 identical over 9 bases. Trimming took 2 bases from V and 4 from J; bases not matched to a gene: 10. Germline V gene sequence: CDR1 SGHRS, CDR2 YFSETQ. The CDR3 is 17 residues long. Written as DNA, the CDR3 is TGCGCCAGCAGCTTTCGGTCGCTAGCGGGGAATTACAATGAGCAGTTCTTC. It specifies CASSFRSLAGNYNEQFF.

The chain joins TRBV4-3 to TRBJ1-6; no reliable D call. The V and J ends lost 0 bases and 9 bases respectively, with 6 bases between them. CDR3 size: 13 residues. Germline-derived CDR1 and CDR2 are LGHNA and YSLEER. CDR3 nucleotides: TGCGCCAGCAGCCAAGATGTGCGTTCACCCCTCCACTTT. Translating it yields CASSQDVRSPLHF.

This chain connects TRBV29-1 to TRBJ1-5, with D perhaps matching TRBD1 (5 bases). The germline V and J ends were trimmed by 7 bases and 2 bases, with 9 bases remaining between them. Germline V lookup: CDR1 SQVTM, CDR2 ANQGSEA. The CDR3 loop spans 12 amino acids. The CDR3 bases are TGCAGCGGAGGAGGGGGCAATCAGCCCCAGCATTTT. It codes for CSGGGGNQPQHF. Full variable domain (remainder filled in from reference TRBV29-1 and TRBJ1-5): SAVISQKPSRDICQRGTSLTIQCQVDSQVTMMFWYRQQPGQSLTLIATANQGSEATYESGFVIDKFPISRPNLTFSTLTVSNMSPEDSSIYLCSGGGGNQPQHFGDGTRLSIL.

CDR3 in amino acids: CAISPGHANEKLFF. The CDR3 DNA follows: TGTGCCATCAGCCCGGGACACGCTAATGAAAAACTGTTTTTT. J is TRBJ1-4 and V is TRBV10-3, with D perhaps TRBD1 (6 bases). This CDR3 contains 14 residues. V was cut by 6 bases and J by 3 bases, with 11 bases left in between. Germline V gene lookup returns CDR1 ENHRY and CDR2 SYGVKD.